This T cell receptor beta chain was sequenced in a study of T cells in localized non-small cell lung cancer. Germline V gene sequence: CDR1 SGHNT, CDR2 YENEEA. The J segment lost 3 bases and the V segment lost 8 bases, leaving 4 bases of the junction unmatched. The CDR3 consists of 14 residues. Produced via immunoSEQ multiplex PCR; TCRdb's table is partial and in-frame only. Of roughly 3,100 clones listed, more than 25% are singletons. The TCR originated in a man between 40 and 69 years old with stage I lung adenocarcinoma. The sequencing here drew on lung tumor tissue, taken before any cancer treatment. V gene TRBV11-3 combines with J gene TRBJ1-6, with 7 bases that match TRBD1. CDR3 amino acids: CASARDSYNSPLHF. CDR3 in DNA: TGTGCCAGCGCCCGGGACAGCTATAATTCACCCCTCCACTTT.